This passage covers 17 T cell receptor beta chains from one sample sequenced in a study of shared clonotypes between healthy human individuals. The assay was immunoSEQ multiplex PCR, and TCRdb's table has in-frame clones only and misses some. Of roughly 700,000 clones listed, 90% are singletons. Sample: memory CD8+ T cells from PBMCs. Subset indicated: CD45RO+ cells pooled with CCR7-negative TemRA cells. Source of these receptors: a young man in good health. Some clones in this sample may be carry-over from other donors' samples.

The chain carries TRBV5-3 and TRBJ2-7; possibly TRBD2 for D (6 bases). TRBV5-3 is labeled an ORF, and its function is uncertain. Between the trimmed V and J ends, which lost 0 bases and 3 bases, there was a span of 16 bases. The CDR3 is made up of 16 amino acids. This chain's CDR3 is CARSLEGSGAHYEQYF. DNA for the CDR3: TGTGCCAGAAGCTTGGAAGGATCGGGAGCCCACTACGAGCAGTACTTC.

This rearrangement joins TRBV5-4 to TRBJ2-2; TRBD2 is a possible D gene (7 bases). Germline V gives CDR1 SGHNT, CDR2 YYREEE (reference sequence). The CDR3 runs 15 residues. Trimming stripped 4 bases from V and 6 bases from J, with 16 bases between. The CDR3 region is CASSPRQAGAGELFF. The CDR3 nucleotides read TGTGCCAGCAGCCCCAGACAGGCGGGGGCCGGGGAGCTGTTTTTT. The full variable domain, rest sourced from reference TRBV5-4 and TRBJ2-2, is ETGVTQSPTHLIKTRGQQVTLRCSSQSGHNTVSWYQQALGQGPQFIFQYYREEENGRGNFPPRFSGLQFPNYSSELNVNALELDDSALYLCASSPRQAGAGELFFGEGSRLTVL.

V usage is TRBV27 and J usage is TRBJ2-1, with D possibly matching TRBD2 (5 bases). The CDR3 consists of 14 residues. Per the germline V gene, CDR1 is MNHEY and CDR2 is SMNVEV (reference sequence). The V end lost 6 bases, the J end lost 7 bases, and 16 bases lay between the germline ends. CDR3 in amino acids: CASSELDSANEQFF. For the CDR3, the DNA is TGTGCCAGCAGCGAACTAGATTCAGCAAATGAGCAGTTCTTC.

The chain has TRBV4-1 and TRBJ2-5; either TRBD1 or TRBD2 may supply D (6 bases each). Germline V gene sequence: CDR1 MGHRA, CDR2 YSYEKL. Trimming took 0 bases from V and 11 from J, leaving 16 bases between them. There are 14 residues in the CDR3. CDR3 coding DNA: TGCGCCAGCAGCCAAGACAGGGGAGGTGGTGAGCAGTACTTC. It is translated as CASSQDRGGGEQYF.

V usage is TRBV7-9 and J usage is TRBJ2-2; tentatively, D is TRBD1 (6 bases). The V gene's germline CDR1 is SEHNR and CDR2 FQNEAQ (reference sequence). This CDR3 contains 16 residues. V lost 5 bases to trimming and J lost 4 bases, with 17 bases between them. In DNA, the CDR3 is TGTGCCAGCAGCCAATTCATCAGGACAGCCACCGGGGAGCTGTTTTTT. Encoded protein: CASSQFIRTATGELFF. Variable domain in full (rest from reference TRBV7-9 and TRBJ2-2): DTGVSQNPRHKITKRGQNVTFRCDPISEHNRLYWYRQTLGQGPEFLTYFQNEAQLEKSRLLSDRFSAERPKGSFSTLEIQRTEQGDSAMYLCASSQFIRTATGELFFGEGSRLTVL.

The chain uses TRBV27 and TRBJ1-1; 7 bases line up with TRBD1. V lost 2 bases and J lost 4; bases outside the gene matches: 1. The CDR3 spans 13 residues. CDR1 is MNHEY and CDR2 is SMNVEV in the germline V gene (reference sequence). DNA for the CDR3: TGTGCCAGCAGTTTACAGGGGGTCACTGAAGCTTTCTTT. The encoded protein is CASSLQGVTEAFF.

CDR3 residues: CASSFGSRRETQYF. The DNA for the CDR3 is TGCGCCAGCAGCTTTGGGTCGCGGCGGGAGACCCAGTACTTC. This chain uses TRBV5-1 with TRBJ2-5; no reliable D call. Trimming removed 2 bases at V and 5 bases at J, with 13 bases between. The CDR3 runs to 14 residues. Germline loops: CDR1 SGHRS, CDR2 YFSETQ. Complete variable domain (other parts from reference TRBV5-1 and TRBJ2-5): KAGVTQTPRYLIKTRGQQVTLSCSPISGHRSVSWYQQTPGQGLQFLFEYFSETQRNKGNFPGRFSGRQFSNSRSEMNVSTLELGDSALYLCASSFGSRRETQYFGPGTRLLVL.

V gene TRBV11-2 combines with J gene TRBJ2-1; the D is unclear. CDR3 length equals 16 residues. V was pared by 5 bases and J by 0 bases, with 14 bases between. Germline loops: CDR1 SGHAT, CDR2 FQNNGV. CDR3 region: CASSAPRVLSYNEQFF. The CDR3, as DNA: TGTGCCAGCAGCGCCCCAAGGGTTCTCTCCTACAATGAGCAGTTCTTC.

The CDR3 reads CASSLFRLAANNEQFF. For the CDR3, the DNA is TGTGCCAGCAGTTTATTCCGACTAGCGGCTAACAATGAGCAGTTCTTC. This rearrangement joins TRBV27 to TRBJ2-1, with 9 bases lining up with TRBD2. V was clipped by 1 base and J by 5 bases; unmatched bases: 6. This CDR3 spans 16 amino acids. Germline V gene data show CDR1 as MNHEY and CDR2 as SMNVEV (reference sequence).

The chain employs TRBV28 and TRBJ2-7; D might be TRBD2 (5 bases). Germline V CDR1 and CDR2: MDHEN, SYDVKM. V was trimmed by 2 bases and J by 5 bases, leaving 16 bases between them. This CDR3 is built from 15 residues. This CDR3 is CASSLHRGTPNEQYF. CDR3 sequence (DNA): TGTGCCAGCAGTTTACATCGGGGAACGCCTAACGAGCAGTACTTC.

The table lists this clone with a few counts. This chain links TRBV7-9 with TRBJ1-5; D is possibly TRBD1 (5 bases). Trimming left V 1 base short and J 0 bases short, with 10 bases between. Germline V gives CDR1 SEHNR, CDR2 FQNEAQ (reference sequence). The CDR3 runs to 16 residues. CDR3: CASSLGRQGSNQPQHF. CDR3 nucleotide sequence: TGTGCCAGCAGCTTAGGTCGTCAGGGTAGCAATCAGCCCCAGCATTTT.

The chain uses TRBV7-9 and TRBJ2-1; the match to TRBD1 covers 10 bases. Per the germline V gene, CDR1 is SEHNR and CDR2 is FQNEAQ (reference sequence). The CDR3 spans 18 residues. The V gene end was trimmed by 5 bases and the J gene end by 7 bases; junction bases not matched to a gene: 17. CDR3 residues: CASSRIPRQGALRNEQFF. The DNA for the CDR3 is TGTGCCAGCAGCCGCATTCCGAGACAGGGGGCGTTGAGGAATGAGCAGTTCTTC. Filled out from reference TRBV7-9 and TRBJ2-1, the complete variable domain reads DTGVSQNPRHKITKRGQNVTFRCDPISEHNRLYWYRQTLGQGPEFLTYFQNEAQLEKSRLLSDRFSAERPKGSFSTLEIQRTEQGDSAMYLCASSRIPRQGALRNEQFFGPGTRLTVL.

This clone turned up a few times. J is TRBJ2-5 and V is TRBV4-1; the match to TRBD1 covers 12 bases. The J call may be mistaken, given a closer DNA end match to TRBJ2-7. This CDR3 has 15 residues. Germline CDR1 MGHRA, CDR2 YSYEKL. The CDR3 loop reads CASSLMGTGGDEQYF. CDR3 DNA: TGCGCCAGCAGCCTCATGGGGACAGGGGGCGACGAGCAGTACTTC.

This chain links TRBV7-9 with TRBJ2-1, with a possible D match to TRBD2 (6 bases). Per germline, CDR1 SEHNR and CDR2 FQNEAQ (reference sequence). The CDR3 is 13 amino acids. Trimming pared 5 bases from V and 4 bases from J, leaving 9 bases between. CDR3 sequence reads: CASSGGLYNEQFF. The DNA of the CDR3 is TGTGCCAGCAGCGGGGGACTGTACAATGAGCAGTTCTTC.

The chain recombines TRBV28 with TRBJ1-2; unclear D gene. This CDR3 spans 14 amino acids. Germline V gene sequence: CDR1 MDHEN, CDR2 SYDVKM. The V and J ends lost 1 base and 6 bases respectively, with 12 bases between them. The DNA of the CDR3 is TGTGCCAGCAGTTTATCCCCGTGGGCCGATGGCTACACCTTC. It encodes CASSLSPWADGYTF.

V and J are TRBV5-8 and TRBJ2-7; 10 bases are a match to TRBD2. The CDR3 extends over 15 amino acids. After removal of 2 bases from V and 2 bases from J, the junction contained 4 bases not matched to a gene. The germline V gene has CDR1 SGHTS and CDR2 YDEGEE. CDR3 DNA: TGTGCCAGCAGCTTTGGACTAGCGGTACCCTACGAGCAGTACTTC. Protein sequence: CASSFGLAVPYEQYF.

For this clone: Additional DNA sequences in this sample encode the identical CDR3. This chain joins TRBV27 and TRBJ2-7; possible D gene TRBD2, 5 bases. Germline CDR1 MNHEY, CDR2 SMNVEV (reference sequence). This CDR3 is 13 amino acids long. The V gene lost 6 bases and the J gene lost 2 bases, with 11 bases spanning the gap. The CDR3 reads CASSPGLTYEQYF. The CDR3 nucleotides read TGTGCCAGCAGCCCAGGACTGACCTACGAGCAGTACTTC.